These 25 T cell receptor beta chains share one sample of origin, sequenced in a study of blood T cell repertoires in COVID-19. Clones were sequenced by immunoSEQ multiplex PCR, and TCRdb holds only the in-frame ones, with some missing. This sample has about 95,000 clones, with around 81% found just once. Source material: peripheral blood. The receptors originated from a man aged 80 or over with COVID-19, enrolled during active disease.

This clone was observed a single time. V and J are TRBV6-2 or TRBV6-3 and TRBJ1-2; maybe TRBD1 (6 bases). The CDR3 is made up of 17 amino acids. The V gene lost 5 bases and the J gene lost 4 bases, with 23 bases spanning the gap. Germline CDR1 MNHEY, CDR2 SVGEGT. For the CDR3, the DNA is TGTGCCAGCAGTCAACTAGGACAGTCGGCCTCGCGCTATGGCTACACCTTC. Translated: CASSQLGQSASRYGYTF.

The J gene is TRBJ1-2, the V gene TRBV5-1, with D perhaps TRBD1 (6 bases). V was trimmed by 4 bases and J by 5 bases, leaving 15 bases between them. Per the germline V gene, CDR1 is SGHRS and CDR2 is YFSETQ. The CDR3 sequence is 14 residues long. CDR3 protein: CASSPTGSGYGYTF. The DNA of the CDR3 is TGCGCCAGCAGCCCTACAGGGTCTGGTTATGGCTACACCTTC.

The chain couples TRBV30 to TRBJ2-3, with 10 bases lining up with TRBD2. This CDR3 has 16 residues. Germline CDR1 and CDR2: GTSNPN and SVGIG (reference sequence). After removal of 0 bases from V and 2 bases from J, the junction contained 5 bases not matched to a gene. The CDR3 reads CAWSVASGGPTDTQYF. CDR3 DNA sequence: TGTGCCTGGAGTGTCGCTAGCGGGGGCCCCACAGATACGCAGTATTTT.

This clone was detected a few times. CDR3 nucleotide sequence: TGTGCCAGCAGCTTAGCGAGCGGGGGGGCACCCTACGAGCAGTACTTC. Translating it yields CASSLASGGAPYEQYF. The chain joins TRBV7-2 to TRBJ2-7; 10 bases map to TRBD2. V lost 0 bases to trimming and J lost 2 bases; unmatched junction nucleotides: 4. The CDR3 is made up of 16 amino acids. Germline V gene lookup returns CDR1 SGHTA and CDR2 FQGNSA.

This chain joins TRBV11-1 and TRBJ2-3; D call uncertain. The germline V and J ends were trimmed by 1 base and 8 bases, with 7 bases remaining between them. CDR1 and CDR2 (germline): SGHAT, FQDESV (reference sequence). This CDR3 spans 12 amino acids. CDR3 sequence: CASSLEARTQYF. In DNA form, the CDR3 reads TGTGCCAGCAGCTTAGAAGCCCGTACGCAGTATTTT.

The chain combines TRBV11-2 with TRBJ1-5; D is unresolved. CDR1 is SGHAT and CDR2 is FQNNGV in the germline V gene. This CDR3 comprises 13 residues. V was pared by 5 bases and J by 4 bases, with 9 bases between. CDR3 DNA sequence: TGTGCCAGCAGCCGCGGGAGAAATCAGCCCCAGCATTTT. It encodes CASSRGRNQPQHF.

The CDR3 loop is CASSYEGTGVWETQYF. CDR3 in DNA: TGCGCCAGCAGCTATGAGGGTACAGGGGTGTGGGAGACCCAGTACTTC. This sequence joins TRBV5-1 and TRBJ2-5; 7 nucleotides agree with TRBD1. Trimming removed 3 bases from V and 5 bases from J; junction bases left unmatched: 13. The CDR3 is 16 amino acids. The germline V gene has CDR1 SGHRS and CDR2 YFSETQ.

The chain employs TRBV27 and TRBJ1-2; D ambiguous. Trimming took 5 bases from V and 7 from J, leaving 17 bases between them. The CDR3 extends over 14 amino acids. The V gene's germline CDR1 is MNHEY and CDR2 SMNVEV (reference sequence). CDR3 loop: CASSPEAGLGGYTF. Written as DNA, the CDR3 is TGTGCCAGCAGTCCGGAGGCAGGTTTAGGTGGCTACACCTTC.

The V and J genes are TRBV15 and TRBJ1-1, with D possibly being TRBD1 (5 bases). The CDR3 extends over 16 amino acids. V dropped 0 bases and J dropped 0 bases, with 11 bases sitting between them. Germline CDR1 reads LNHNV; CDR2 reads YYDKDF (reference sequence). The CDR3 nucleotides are TGTGCCACCAGCAGAGATCGACAGATCATGAACACTGAAGCTTTCTTT. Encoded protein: CATSRDRQIMNTEAFF.

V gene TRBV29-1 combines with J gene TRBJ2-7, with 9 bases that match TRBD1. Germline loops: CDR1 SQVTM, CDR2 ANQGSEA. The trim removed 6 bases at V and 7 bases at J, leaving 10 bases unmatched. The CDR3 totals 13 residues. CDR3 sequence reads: CSVTGTGRLEQYF. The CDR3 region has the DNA TGCAGCGTAACCGGGACAGGGCGCTTGGAGCAGTACTTC.

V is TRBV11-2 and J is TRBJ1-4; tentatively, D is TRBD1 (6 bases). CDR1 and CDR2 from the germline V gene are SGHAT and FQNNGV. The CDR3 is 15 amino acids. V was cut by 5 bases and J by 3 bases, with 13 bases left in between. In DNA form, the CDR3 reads TGTGCCAGCAGCCGAACACAGGGTGCTAATGAAAAACTGTTTTTT. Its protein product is CASSRTQGANEKLFF. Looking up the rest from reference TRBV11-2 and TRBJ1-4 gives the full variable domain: EAGVAQSPRYKIIEKRQSVAFWCNPISGHATLYWYQQILGQGPKLLIQFQNNGVVDDSQLPKDRFSAERLKGVDSTLKIQPAKLEDSAVYLCASSRTQGANEKLFFGSGTQLSVL.

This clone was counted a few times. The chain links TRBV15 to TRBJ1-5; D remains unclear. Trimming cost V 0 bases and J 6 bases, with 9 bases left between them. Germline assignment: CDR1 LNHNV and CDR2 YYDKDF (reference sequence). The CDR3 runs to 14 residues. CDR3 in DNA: TGTGCCACCAGCAGAGATGCGGGAGTTCAGCCCCAGCATTTT. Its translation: CATSRDAGVQPQHF.

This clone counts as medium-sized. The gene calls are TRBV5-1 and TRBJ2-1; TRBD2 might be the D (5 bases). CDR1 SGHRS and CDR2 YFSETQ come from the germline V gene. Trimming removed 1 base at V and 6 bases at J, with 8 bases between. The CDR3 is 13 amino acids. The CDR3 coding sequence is TGCGCCAGCAGCTTGATGAGGGTCAATGAGCAGTTCTTC. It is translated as CASSLMRVNEQFF.

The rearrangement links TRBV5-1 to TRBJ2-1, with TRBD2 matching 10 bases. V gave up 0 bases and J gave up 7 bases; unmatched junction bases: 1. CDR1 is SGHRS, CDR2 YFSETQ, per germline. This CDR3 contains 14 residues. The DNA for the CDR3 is TGCGCCAGCAGCTTGGTAGCGGGAGGAAATGAGCAGTTCTTC. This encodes CASSLVAGGNEQFF.

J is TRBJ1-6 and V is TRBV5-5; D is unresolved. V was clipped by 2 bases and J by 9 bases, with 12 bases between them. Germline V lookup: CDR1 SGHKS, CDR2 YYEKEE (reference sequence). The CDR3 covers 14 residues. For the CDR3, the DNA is TGTGCCAGCAGCTTTAGCGGGCTAGGTTCACCCCTCCACTTT. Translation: CASSFSGLGSPLHF.

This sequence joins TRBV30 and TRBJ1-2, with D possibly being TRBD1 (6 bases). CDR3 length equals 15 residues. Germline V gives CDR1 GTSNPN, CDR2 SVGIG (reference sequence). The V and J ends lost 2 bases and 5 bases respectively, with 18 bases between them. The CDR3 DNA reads TGTGCCTGGAGTCCGCCAAGCGGACAGAGGTATGGCTACACCTTC. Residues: CAWSPPSGQRYGYTF.

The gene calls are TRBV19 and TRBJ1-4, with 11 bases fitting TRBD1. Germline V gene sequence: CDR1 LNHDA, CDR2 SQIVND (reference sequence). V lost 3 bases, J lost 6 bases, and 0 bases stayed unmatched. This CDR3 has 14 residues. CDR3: CASSMGQGDEKLFF. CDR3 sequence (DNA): TGTGCCAGTAGTATGGGACAGGGGGATGAAAAACTGTTTTTT.

CDR3 loop: CASTGQEKNYGYTF. In nucleotides, the CDR3 is TGTGCCAGCACAGGACAGGAAAAAAACTATGGCTACACCTTC. The chain carries TRBV7-9 and TRBJ1-2; 7 nucleotides match TRBD1. The V gene end was trimmed by 7 bases and the J gene end by 2 bases; junction bases not matched to a gene: 7. Germline assignment: CDR1 SEHNR and CDR2 FQNEAQ (reference sequence). This CDR3 is built from 14 residues.

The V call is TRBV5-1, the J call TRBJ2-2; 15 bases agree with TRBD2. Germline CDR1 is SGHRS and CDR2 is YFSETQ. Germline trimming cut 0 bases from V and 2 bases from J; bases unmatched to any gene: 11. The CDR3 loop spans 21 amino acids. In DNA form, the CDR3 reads TGCGCCAGCAGCTTGGAACCCCCGGGGACTAGCGGGGGGCCCAACACCGGGGAGCTGTTTTTT. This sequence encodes CASSLEPPGTSGGPNTGELFF.

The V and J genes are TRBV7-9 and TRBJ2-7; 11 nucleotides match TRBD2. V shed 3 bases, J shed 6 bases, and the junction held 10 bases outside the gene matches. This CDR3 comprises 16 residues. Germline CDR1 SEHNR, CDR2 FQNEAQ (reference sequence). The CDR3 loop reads CASSFRSTSGRPEQYF. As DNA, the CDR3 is TGTGCCAGCAGCTTTCGTTCCACTAGCGGGAGACCCGAGCAGTACTTC.

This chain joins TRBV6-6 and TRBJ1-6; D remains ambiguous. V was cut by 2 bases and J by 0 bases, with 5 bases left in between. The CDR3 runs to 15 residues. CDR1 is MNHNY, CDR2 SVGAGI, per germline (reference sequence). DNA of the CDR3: TGTGCCAGCAGTTACCTCTCCTCCTATAATTCACCCCTCCACTTT. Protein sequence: CASSYLSSYNSPLHF.

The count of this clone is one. The CDR3 nucleotides are TGTGCCACCAGTGGCACAGGGTTCGTGTCAGATACGCAGTATTTT. It specifies CATSGTGFVSDTQYF. The chain recombines TRBV24-1 with TRBJ2-3; weak D call: TRBD1 (6 bases). Germline-derived CDR1 and CDR2 are KGHDR and SFDVKD. This CDR3 is built from 15 residues. The V gene lost 5 bases and the J gene lost 4 bases, with 15 bases spanning the gap.

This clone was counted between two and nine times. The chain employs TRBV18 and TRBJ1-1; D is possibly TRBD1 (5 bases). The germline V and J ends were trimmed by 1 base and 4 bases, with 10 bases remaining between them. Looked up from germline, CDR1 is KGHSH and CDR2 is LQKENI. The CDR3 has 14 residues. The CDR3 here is CASSPRGGATEAFF. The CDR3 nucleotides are TGTGCCAGCTCACCACGGGGCGGGGCCACTGAAGCTTTCTTT.

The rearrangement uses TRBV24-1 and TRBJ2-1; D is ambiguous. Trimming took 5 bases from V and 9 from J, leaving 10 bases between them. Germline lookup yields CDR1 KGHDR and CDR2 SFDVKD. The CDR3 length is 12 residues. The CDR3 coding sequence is TGTGCCACCAGTGCACGTAGTAGTGAGCAGTTCTTC. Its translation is CATSARSSEQFF.

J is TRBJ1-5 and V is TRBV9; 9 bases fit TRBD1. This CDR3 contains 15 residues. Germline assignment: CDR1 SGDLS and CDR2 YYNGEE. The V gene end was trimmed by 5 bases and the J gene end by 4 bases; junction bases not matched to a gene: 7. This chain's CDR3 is CASSETGGRNQPQHF. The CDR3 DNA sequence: TGTGCCAGCAGTGAAACAGGGGGCCGAAATCAGCCCCAGCATTTT. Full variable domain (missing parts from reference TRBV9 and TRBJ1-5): DSGVTQTPKHLITATGQRVTLRCSPRSGDLSVYWYQQSLDQGLQFLIQYYNGEERAKGNILERFSAQQFPDLHSELNLSSLELGDSALYFCASSETGGRNQPQHFGDGTRLSIL.